These 32 T cell receptor beta chains originate from one sample sequenced in a study of cytomegalovirus exposure and HLA in healthy donors. Primers: 60 Vbeta forward and 13 Jbeta reverse. Here immunoSEQ multiplex PCR was the method, and the copy in TCRdb shows in-frame clones only, minus some. The sample holds just over 150,000 clones, roughly 78% seen once. The sequenced sample consisted of PBMCs. Every receptor here comes from a man aged 35-49 years in good health and CMV-seropositive.

This clone was seen a handful of times. V is TRBV6-5 and J is TRBJ2-2; D perhaps matches TRBD2 (6 bases). This CDR3 comprises 14 residues. V gave up 4 bases and J gave up 6 bases, with 12 bases separating them. CDR1 is MNHEY and CDR2 is SVGAGI in the germline V gene. The CDR3 protein is CASSSVGGAGELFF. The CDR3 DNA follows: TGTGCCAGCAGTTCCGTCGGGGGTGCCGGGGAGCTGTTTTTT.

This clone occurred a few times. CDR3: CASTNPRRGGQDTQYF. CDR3 bases: TGTGCCAGCACCAACCCCCGGCGGGGGGGCCAAGATACGCAGTATTTT. This chain links TRBV7-2 with TRBJ2-3; TRBD2 aligns across 9 bases. V lost 7 bases and J lost 5; bases outside the gene matches: 13. The CDR3 runs to 16 residues. Germline V CDR1 and CDR2: SGHTA, FQGNSA.

V gene TRBV11-2 combines with J gene TRBJ1-3; TRBD1 might be the D (5 bases). This CDR3 is 16 amino acids long. CDR1 is SGHAT and CDR2 is FQNNGV in the germline V gene. The germline V and J ends were trimmed by 5 bases and 0 bases, with 14 bases remaining between them. The CDR3 nucleotides are TGTGCCAGCAGCCCTGGACACCAGAGCTCTGGAAACACCATATATTTT. Amino acid sequence: CASSPGHQSSGNTIYF.

V usage is TRBV4-1 and J usage is TRBJ2-7; D not certain. CDR1 is MGHRA, CDR2 YSYEKL, per germline. The CDR3 totals 15 residues. Between the trimmed V and J ends, which lost 3 bases and 5 bases, there was a span of 17 bases. CDR3 coding DNA: TGCGCCAGCAGCCAGATTGGCGCTTGGGCCGACGAGCAGTACTTC. Its translation: CASSQIGAWADEQYF.

The chain is built from TRBV6-6 and TRBJ2-5; 14 bases map to TRBD2. CDR1 MNHNY and CDR2 SVGAGI come from the germline V gene (reference sequence). The ends lost 6 bases at V and 5 bases at J; junction bases unmatched: 5. This CDR3 contains 15 residues. CDR3 coding DNA: TGTGCCAGCAGCCGACTAGCGGGGGGGCCGGAGACCCAGTACTTC. Translating gives CASSRLAGGPETQYF.

The chain couples TRBV14 to TRBJ1-1, with TRBD1 matching over 7 bases. The germline V gene encodes CDR1 SGHDN and CDR2 FVKESK. There are 16 residues in the CDR3. Trimming removed 6 bases from V and 1 base from J; junction bases left unmatched: 11. CDR3 in DNA: TGTGCCAGCAGTCAACACTACAGGGGAGGGAACACTGAAGCTTTCTTT. It encodes CASSQHYRGGNTEAFF.

The gene calls are TRBV10-3 and TRBJ2-7, with 7 bases aligning to TRBD1. V lost 4 bases and J lost 2; bases outside the gene matches: 8. This CDR3 is built from 15 residues. CDR1 and CDR2 from the germline V gene are ENHRY and SYGVKD. The CDR3 reads CAISAPGTEAYEQYF. CDR3 sequence (DNA): TGTGCCATCAGTGCTCCCGGGACAGAGGCCTACGAGCAGTACTTC.

V and J are TRBV9 and TRBJ2-7; TRBD1 aligns across 8 bases. Germline V gene sequence: CDR1 SGDLS, CDR2 YYNGEE. The CDR3 spans 14 residues. V lost 4 bases and J lost 3; bases outside the gene matches: 6. DNA for the CDR3: TGTGCCAGCAGCCCAGGGGGCGCGAGCTACGAGCAGTACTTC. It specifies CASSPGGASYEQYF.

The genes are TRBV5-1 and TRBJ2-1; the D gene is possibly TRBD1 (6 bases). Germline CDR1 is SGHRS and CDR2 is YFSETQ. CDR3 length: 15 residues. The V end was cut by 0 bases, the J end by 7 bases, with 14 bases between. The CDR3 here is CASSLVGRGFNEQFF. DNA for the CDR3: TGCGCCAGCAGCTTGGTGGGCAGGGGCTTTAATGAGCAGTTCTTC.

V gene TRBV9 combines with J gene TRBJ1-4; 7 bases line up with TRBD1. Germline CDR1 SGDLS, CDR2 YYNGEE. With V trimmed by 7 bases and J by 7 bases, 7 bases remained unmatched. The length of the CDR3 is 13 residues. In DNA form, the CDR3 reads TGTGCCAGCGCCGGGACAGTCGGTGAAAAACTGTTTTTT. Translating it yields CASAGTVGEKLFF.

The chain is built from TRBV11-3 and TRBJ2-2; 9 nucleotides match TRBD1. There are 17 residues in the CDR3. Germline V gives CDR1 SGHNT, CDR2 YENEEA. The ends lost 5 bases at V and 4 bases at J; junction bases unmatched: 11. CDR3 DNA: TGTGCCAGCAGCCCGGAGGGACAGGGAATGGGCACCGGGGAGCTGTTTTTT. As protein: CASSPEGQGMGTGELFF.

This clone was seen only once. The rearrangement links TRBV7-6 to TRBJ2-5; D not resolved. Germline lookup yields CDR1 SGHVS and CDR2 FNYEAQ. Trimming removed 1 base from V and 0 bases from J, with 15 bases in between. This CDR3 is built from 17 residues. The CDR3 bases are TGTGCCAGCAGCTTAGGGGTAGCAAGATTGTACCAAGAGACCCAGTACTTC. Encoded protein: CASSLGVARLYQETQYF.

V is TRBV28 and J is TRBJ2-7; D call uncertain. V lost 2 bases, J lost 3 bases, and 5 bases lay in between. Germline values: CDR1 MDHEN, CDR2 SYDVKM. CDR3 length equals 12 residues. CDR3 nucleotides: TGTGCCAGCAGTTTAACGGGCTACGAGCAGTACTTC. Translation gives CASSLTGYEQYF. Variable domain in full (rest from reference TRBV28 and TRBJ2-7): DVKVTQSSRYLVKRTGEKVFLECVQDMDHENMFWYRQDPGLGLRLIYFSYDVKMKEKGDIPEGYSVSREKKERFSLILESASTNQTSMYLCASSLTGYEQYFGPGTRLTVT.

The chain is built from TRBV2 and TRBJ2-5; 7 positions match TRBD1. Germline lookup yields CDR1 SNHLY and CDR2 FYNNEI. This CDR3 comprises 13 residues. Trimming removed 8 bases from V and 5 bases from J; junction bases left unmatched: 8. This chain's CDR3 is CASATGSWETQYF. In DNA form, the CDR3 reads TGTGCCAGCGCGACAGGGAGTTGGGAGACCCAGTACTTC. Together with reference TRBV2 and TRBJ2-5, the CDR3 gives the full variable domain: EPEVTQTPSHQVTQMGQEVILRCVPISNHLYFYWYRQILGQKVEFLVSFYNNEISEKSEIFDDQFSVERPDGSNFTLKIRSTKLEDSAMYFCASATGSWETQYFGPGTRLLVL.

This clone was observed a few times. The chain has TRBV4-2 and TRBJ1-5; D gene ambiguous. The V end lost 6 bases, the J end lost 1 base, and 16 bases lay between the germline ends. The CDR3 consists of 16 residues. Looked up from germline, CDR1 is LGHNA and CDR2 is YNFKEQ. The CDR3: CASSPSEQPSNQPQHF. The DNA for the CDR3 is TGTGCCAGCAGTCCCTCTGAACAACCAAGCAATCAGCCCCAGCATTTT.

The genes are TRBV5-6 and TRBJ2-1; 13 bases align to TRBD2. Germline V gives CDR1 SGHDT, CDR2 YYEEEE. The CDR3 consists of 15 residues. The V segment lost 3 bases and the J segment 8 bases; nucleotides outside the gene matches: 5. The CDR3 is CASSSLAGGRDEQFF. CDR3 coding DNA: TGTGCCAGCAGCTCACTAGCGGGGGGGAGGGATGAGCAGTTCTTC.

This chain connects TRBV19 to TRBJ2-5; 7 bases fit TRBD1. With 6 bases clipped from V and 5 bases from J, the junction kept 15 bases outside the gene matches. Germline CDR1 is LNHDA and CDR2 is SQIVND (reference sequence). This CDR3 has 16 amino acids. This CDR3 is CASRSRVGVTGETQYF. CDR3 DNA: TGTGCCAGTAGATCTCGAGTGGGGGTGACAGGGGAGACCCAGTACTTC.

The rearrangement links TRBV9 to TRBJ2-1; 11 bases match TRBD1. The germline gives CDR1 SGDLS, CDR2 YYNGEE. The CDR3 has 15 amino acids. V trimming: 2 bases; J trimming: 7 bases; junction bases outside the gene matches: 5. CDR3: CASSVGTGGGNEQFF. The DNA for the CDR3 is TGTGCCAGCAGCGTGGGGACAGGGGGAGGGAATGAGCAGTTCTTC.

The rearrangement uses TRBV25-1 and TRBJ2-7; D not resolved. CDR1 is MGHDK, CDR2 SYGVNS, per germline. The CDR3 has 12 amino acids. The V gene lost 11 bases and the J gene lost 0 bases, with 11 bases spanning the gap. The CDR3: CASRLSSYEQYF. The CDR3 coding sequence is TGTGCCTCGAGACTTAGCTCCTACGAGCAGTACTTC.

V is TRBV29-1 and J is TRBJ1-1, with TRBD1 matching over 8 bases. The CDR3 extends over 13 amino acids. Trimming cost V 5 bases and J 2 bases; bases outside gene matches: 4. Germline assignment: CDR1 SQVTM and CDR2 ANQGSEA. CDR3 residues: CSVRTGTNTEAFF. CDR3 DNA sequence: TGCAGCGTTCGGACAGGGACTAACACTGAAGCTTTCTTT.

The CDR3 nucleotides are TGTGCCAGTAGCCGCTGGGGACAGGGAGGATTCGGCGGTGGCTACACCTTC. It codes for CASSRWGQGGFGGGYTF. The chain links TRBV19 to TRBJ1-2; 9 bases match TRBD1. Germline V gives CDR1 LNHDA, CDR2 SQIVND (reference sequence). With 6 bases clipped from V and 7 bases from J, the junction kept 18 bases outside the gene matches. This CDR3 has 17 residues. The whole variable domain, filled in from reference TRBV19 and TRBJ1-2, reads DGGITQSPKYLFRKEGQNVTLSCEQNLNHDAMYWYRQDPGQGLRLIYYSQIVNDFQKGDIAEGYSVSREKKESFPLTVTSAQKNPTAFYLCASSRWGQGGFGGGYTFGSGTRLTVV.

CDR3 sequence: CASSLADRDKETQYF. CDR3 DNA: TGCGCCAGCAGCTTGGCGGACAGGGACAAAGAGACCCAGTACTTC. The chain links TRBV5-1 to TRBJ2-5; 8 nucleotides line up with TRBD1. This CDR3 region has 15 residues. Per the germline V gene, CDR1 is SGHRS and CDR2 is YFSETQ. J lost 3 bases, V lost 0 bases, and 4 bases had no gene match.

This clone came up a few times. The chain employs TRBV18 and TRBJ2-7; 7 positions match TRBD1. The trim removed 6 bases at V and 4 bases at J, leaving 9 bases unmatched. This CDR3 contains 14 residues. CDR1 and CDR2 from the germline V gene are KGHSH and LQKENI. Here the CDR3 DNA reads TGTGCCAGCTCCCCGGGACAGCTTTTTTACGAGCAGTACTTC. It specifies CASSPGQLFYEQYF.

This chain connects TRBV7-9 to TRBJ1-2; 9 bases match TRBD1. There are 13 residues in the CDR3. The ends lost 5 bases at V and 11 bases at J; junction bases unmatched: 9. Germline CDR1 reads SEHNR; CDR2 reads FQNEAQ (reference sequence). The CDR3 loop is CASSLLRQGVYTF. CDR3 in DNA: TGTGCCAGCAGCCTGTTGAGACAGGGGGTGTACACCTTC.

This clone has a single count. The chain recombines TRBV5-1 with TRBJ1-3, with D uncertain. The ends were cut back, 4 bases at V and 0 bases at J, with 11 bases in the middle. This CDR3 comprises 15 residues. Germline CDR1 is SGHRS and CDR2 is YFSETQ. The CDR3 coding sequence is TGCGCCAGCAGCCTACTCCCGTCCTCTGGAAACACCATATATTTT. This translates into CASSLLPSSGNTIYF.

This clone was counted only a few times. The chain has TRBV30 and TRBJ1-2; D may be TRBD1 (5 bases). This CDR3 is built from 14 residues. V dropped 4 bases and J dropped 8 bases, with 20 bases sitting between them. In germline, CDR1 is GTSNPN, CDR2 SVGIG (reference sequence). The CDR3 region is CAWTPTGRGEGYTF. The CDR3 DNA sequence: TGTGCCTGGACCCCGACGGGGAGGGGTGAGGGCTACACCTTC.

The V and J genes are TRBV7-6 and TRBJ2-7; TRBD2 aligns across 12 bases. Looked up from germline, CDR1 is SGHVS and CDR2 is FNYEAQ. This CDR3 spans 15 amino acids. V trimming: 4 bases; J trimming: 4 bases; junction bases outside the gene matches: 5. CDR3 in DNA: TGTGCCAGCAGCTCCCTAGCGGGGGGGTTGTACGAGCAGTACTTC. This translates into CASSSLAGGLYEQYF.

There are a few counts of this clone. The V and J genes are TRBV7-9 and TRBJ1-1; D is unresolved. V lost 5 bases, J lost 3 bases, and 7 bases lay in between. CDR1 SEHNR and CDR2 FQNEAQ come from the germline V gene (reference sequence). The length of the CDR3 is 12 residues. This CDR3 is CASSDRDTEAFF. CDR3 nucleotides: TGTGCCAGCAGCGACCGGGACACTGAAGCTTTCTTT.

The V and J genes are TRBV19 and TRBJ1-1; D is uncertain. The V gene lost 9 bases and the J gene lost 1 base, with 15 bases spanning the gap. Germline V gives CDR1 LNHDA, CDR2 SQIVND (reference sequence). This CDR3 contains 14 residues. As DNA, the CDR3 is TGTGCCAGCACTCCTAACGGGGAGAACACTGAAGCTTTCTTT. Translation: CASTPNGENTEAFF.

The chain recombines TRBV9 with TRBJ1-6; D call uncertain. This CDR3 region has 16 residues. The germline CDR1 and CDR2 sequences are SGDLS and YYNGEE. Trimming removed 3 bases at V and 3 bases at J, with 13 bases between. Here the CDR3 reads CASSGPTTLYNSPLHF. CDR3 in DNA: TGTGCCAGCAGCGGACCGACGACACTCTATAATTCACCCCTCCACTTT.

The V and J genes are TRBV7-2 and TRBJ2-7; 8 bases fit TRBD2. Germline V gene data show CDR1 as SGHTA and CDR2 as FQGNSA. V lost 5 bases and J lost 0; bases outside the gene matches: 3. This CDR3 contains 14 residues. As DNA, the CDR3 is TGTGCCAGCAGCCGGGGGGGGACCTCCTACGAGCAGTACTTC. Amino acid sequence: CASSRGGTSYEQYF. Combining the CDR3 with reference TRBV7-2 and TRBJ2-7 gives the whole variable domain GAGVSQSPSNKVTEKGKDVELRCDPISGHTALYWYRQSLGQGLEFLIYFQGNSAPDKSGLPSDRFSAERTGGSVSTLTIQRTQQEDSAVYLCASSRGGTSYEQYFGPGTRLTVT.

This clone was recorded a few times. The chain is built from TRBV27 and TRBJ1-2; 10 positions agree with TRBD1. Germline V CDR1 and CDR2: MNHEY, SMNVEV (reference sequence). The CDR3 extends over 16 amino acids. The ends lost 1 base at V and 7 bases at J; junction bases unmatched: 9. Here the CDR3 DNA reads TGTGCCAGCAGTTTATACTATGGACAGGGGGAATCTGGCTACACCTTC. Amino acid sequence: CASSLYYGQGESGYTF.